Detailed here is one T cell receptor beta chain. Its specific antigen is unknown. Per-nucleotide qualities are absent, and no much larger clonotype sits a single base away. The source of the sample is a study of cytomegalovirus exposure and HLA in healthy donors (dated by TCRdb to the late 2010s). Broadly, across the study: A later analysis indicated that the 90 to 150 validation repertoires were generated on the platform also employed for the 666 repertoires of the first cohort. The study was designed to test whether signatures of past pathogen exposure could be identified by cataloging public T cell receptors. A separate validation cohort of 100 to 150 different subjects was used in addition to the approximately 670-subject first cohort. High-throughput TCR immunosequencing, statistical association of individual TCRs with disease status, and machine learning were combined to predict cytomegalovirus infection status.

The research as a whole found: It was suggested by the authors that the approach could potentially be generalized to other disease states and immunological phenotypes. The validation cohort had no HLA typing available for a later analysis, so co-occurrence within that cohort was assessed over all 130 or so repertoires. Most TCR sequences were seen in very few donors, while some public TCRs were found in many individuals. Cytomegalovirus status was reported to be diagnosed by the classifier with high specificity and sensitivity in both the original and validation cohorts. In a later analysis, TCRs clustered in the first cohort were found to also tend to co-occur in the roughly 110 validation repertoires, with about 93% of cluster scores above 0. The study listed 150 to 200 TCR beta chains as associated with cytomegalovirus. Three of the identified cytomegalovirus-associated TCR beta chains were confirmed in vitro to be specific for cytomegalovirus antigens.

The protocol used for the library was the immunoSEQ multiplex PCR assay. As for how the authors treated the data: A statistical classification framework was built for diagnosing cytomegalovirus status from the catalog of TCR beta chain sequences. As stored in TCRdb, this immuneACCESS dataset retains in-frame rearrangements with V and J assigned. A fraction of the clones does not appear; measured against another copy, unresolved V genes explain less than half of the discrepancy, and the remainder lacks a known reason. D and trimming were read from the DNA, whereas the V and J calls and clone size are those reported in that table. This sample has roughly 140,000 clones in its table, and approximately 91% of those were observed once. More than 2.5% of the sample is taken by the ten largest. Donors formed part of the validation cohort, which comprised 120 subjects and was distinct from the first cohort of under 850 subjects.

CDR1 and CDR2, looked up from the germline V gene, are SQVTM and ANQGSEA. V has 6 bases trimmed and J has 4 bases trimmed; junction bases matching no gene number 12. CDR3 length: 15 amino acids, cysteine to phenylalanine. The entry retains the CDR3 DNA only, 45 bases that are in frame from base 1. The chain couples TRBV29-1 to TRBJ2-7, with 10 bases aligning to TRBD2. This clonotype was sampled from a woman aged 18-29 years in good health and CMV-seropositive. The sample taken for sequencing was PBMCs. The CDR3 region: CSVIGLAETPYEQYF. The nucleotide sequence reads TGCAGCGTCATCGGACTAGCGGAGACGCCTTACGAGCAGTACTTC.